The rows below give T cell receptor beta chains drawn from one sample of a study of T cells in localized non-small cell lung cancer. Profiling relied on immunoSEQ multiplex PCR, and the TCRdb table lists in-frame clones only, not all of them. The repertoire holds approximately 16,000 clones, with more than 80% as singletons. The sequenced sample was peripheral blood, obtained before any cancer treatment. The receptor set was obtained from a female donor of 60 years or more with stage I squamous cell lung carcinoma. CDR3s include the opening cysteine and the closing phenylalanine or tryptophan. The order of the fields is clone size, J gene, D gene, V gene, CDR3 protein, CDR3 DNA. The D gene is left open where the match is weak. Clone size is not always given. Where it is, it says once, few, many or a class for expanded clones.

>.|TRBJ2-1|TRBD2|TRBV7-9
CASSYLAGAYNEQLF
TGTGCCAGCAGCTACCTAGCGGGAGCCTACAATGAGCAGCTCTTC
>.|TRBJ2-1|TRBD2|TRBV9
CASSPGLAPNNEQFF
TGTGCCAGCAGCCCCGGACTAGCCCCTAACAATGAGCAGTTCTTC
>.|TRBJ2-5|.|TRBV5-1
CASTFQSRETQYF
TGCGCCAGCACCTTTCAATCTCGGGAGACCCAGTACTTC
>.|TRBJ1-2|.|TRBV28
CASSSVTSIYGYTF
TGTGCCAGCAGTTCTGTGACGTCGATCTATGGCTACACCTTC
>.|TRBJ1-1|TRBD1|TRBV6-1
CASNLQGSTEAFF
TGTGCCAGCAATCTACAGGGGTCCACTGAAGCTTTCTTT
>.|TRBJ2-2|.|TRBV5-4
CASSARRGIAPGELFF
TGTGCCAGCAGCGCGAGAAGGGGTATAGCACCCGGGGAGCTGTTTTTT
>.|TRBJ2-5|.|TRBV27
CASSPGGQETQYF
TGTGCCAGCAGTCCCGGGGGACAAGAGACCCAGTACTTC
>few|TRBJ1-2|.|TRBV9
CASSPGGALYGYTF
TGTGCCAGCAGCCCGGGGGGGGCCTTATATGGCTACACCTTC
>once|TRBJ1-1|TRBD1|TRBV28
CASSPGGWVNTEAFF
TGTGCCAGCAGTCCAGGGGGCTGGGTGAACACTGAAGCTTTCTTT
>.|TRBJ1-6|.|TRBV11-2
CASSLTTGHFNSPLHF
TGTGCCAGCAGCTTAACGACTGGACATTTTAATTCACCCCTCCACTTT
>.|TRBJ2-7|.|TRBV19
CASRGHSDYEQYF
TGTGCCAGTAGAGGGCACAGCGACTACGAGCAGTACTTC
>once|TRBJ1-2|.|TRBV6-6
CASSFDYGYTF
TGTGCCAGCAGTTTCGACTATGGCTACACCTTC
>.|TRBJ1-2|TRBD1|TRBV6-6
CASSYSQGAGGYTF
TGTGCCAGCAGTTACAGCCAGGGGGCTGGGGGCTACACCTTC
>few|TRBJ1-1|.|TRBV6-5
CASIPVGTNTEAFF
TGTGCCAGCATCCCGGTGGGGACTAACACTGAAGCTTTCTTT
>.|TRBJ2-1|TRBD2|TRBV27
CASSLSGLAGYNEQFF
TGTGCCAGCAGTTTATCGGGACTAGCGGGCTACAATGAGCAGTTCTTC
>.|TRBJ2-7|.|TRBV6-5
CASSGRHRGTYEQYF
TGTGCCAGCAGTGGGAGACACCGCGGTACCTACGAGCAGTACTTC
>few|TRBJ2-3|.|TRBV7-2
CASSLASGSTDTQYF
TGTGCCAGCAGCTTAGCAAGCGGGAGCACAGATACGCAGTATTTT
>.|TRBJ2-7|.|TRBV15
CATSRVEVSYEQYF
TGTGCCACCAGCAGAGTTGAGGTTTCCTACGAGCAGTACTTC
>.|TRBJ2-7|.|TRBV9
CASSVGGGQGRHEQYF
TGTGCCAGCAGCGTAGGAGGTGGCCAGGGGAGGCACGAGCAGTACTTC
>.|TRBJ2-5|.|TRBV5-1
CASGVTVQETQYF
TGCGCCAGCGGTGTGACAGTCCAAGAGACCCAGTACTTC
>.|TRBJ2-3|TRBD1|TRBV7-3
CASRGTGKQYF
TGTGCCAGCAGGGGGACAGGGAAGCAGTATTTT
>.|TRBJ1-2|.|TRBV30
CAWRSAGSGYGYTF
TGTGCCTGGAGGTCGGCAGGCTCCGGCTATGGCTACACCTTC
>.|TRBJ1-4|.|TRBV2
CASRTVGEKLFF
TGTGCCAGCAGAACAGTCGGGGAAAAACTGTTTTTT
>.|TRBJ2-1|TRBD2|TRBV5-1
CASSLAGGGYNEQFF
TGCGCCAGCAGCTTAGCGGGGGGCGGTTACAATGAGCAGTTCTTC
>.|TRBJ1-1|.|TRBV7-6
CASSLYRERGGEAFF
TGTGCCAGCAGCTTATACAGGGAGAGAGGGGGTGAAGCTTTCTTT
>.|TRBJ1-4|.|TRBV18
CASSPQASGTRGEKLFF
TGTGCCAGCTCACCACAGGCCTCCGGGACCCGAGGCGAAAAACTGTTTTTT
>few|TRBJ2-5|.|TRBV27
CASRIQETQYF
TGTGCCAGCAGGATTCAAGAGACCCAGTACTTC
>once|TRBJ2-7|.|TRBV6-5
CASSFPSYEQYF
TGTGCCAGCAGTTTCCCGTCCTACGAGCAGTACTTC
>.|TRBJ2-7|.|TRBV19
CASSIPGVKDEQYF
TGTGCCAGTAGTATTCCAGGGGTGAAGGACGAGCAGTACTTC
>.|TRBJ2-2|TRBD1|TRBV27
CASRGQGPGELFF
TGTGCCAGCAGGGGACAGGGGCCCGGGGAGCTGTTTTTT
>once|TRBJ2-5|.|TRBV18
CASSQQGPETQYF
TGTGCCAGCTCACAACAGGGACCAGAGACCCAGTACTTC
>.|TRBJ1-3|.|TRBV11-1
CASSFAGASGNTIYF
TGTGCCAGCAGCTTCGCAGGCGCCTCTGGAAACACCATATATTTT
>once|TRBJ2-7|TRBD1|TRBV5-1
CASSLAGDRGHEQYF
TGCGCCAGCAGCTTGGCTGGGGACAGGGGACACGAGCAGTACTTC
>.|TRBJ2-7|.|TRBV5-6
CASSLQGSYEQYF
TGTGCCAGCAGCTTGCAGGGGTCCTACGAGCAGTACTTC
>.|TRBJ1-4|.|TRBV7-2
CASSARWIGQGRTNEKLFF
TGTGCCAGCAGCGCTAGATGGATAGGGCAGGGGAGGACTAATGAAAAACTGTTTTTT
>.|TRBJ2-2|.|TRBV19
CASSLRLAGELFF
TGTGCCAGTAGCCTTAGACTAGCCGGGGAGCTGTTTTTT
>.|TRBJ1-2|.|TRBV5-6
CASSRDRDYGYTF
TGTGCCAGCAGCCGCGACAGAGACTATGGCTACACCTTC
>.|TRBJ1-1|.|TRBV5-4
CASSLGGPNEAFF
TGTGCCAGCAGCTTGGGGGGGCCTAATGAAGCTTTCTTT
>.|TRBJ2-7|TRBD2|TRBV7-2
CASSSRTSGGYEQYF
TGTGCCAGCAGCTCCCGGACTAGCGGGGGTTACGAGCAGTACTTC
>.|TRBJ2-2|TRBD2|TRBV7-9
CASSISGPAGELFF
TGTGCCAGCAGCATTAGCGGGCCCGCCGGGGAGCTGTTTTTT
>medium-sized|TRBJ2-7|TRBD1|TRBV28
CASSLFPTGTGYEQYF
TGTGCCAGCAGTTTGTTTCCGACCGGGACAGGTTACGAGCAGTACTTC
>.|TRBJ1-2|TRBD1|TRBV6-5
CASSPQGGVDGYTF
TGTGCCAGCAGTCCCCAGGGGGGAGTAGATGGCTACACCTTC
>.|TRBJ2-3|TRBD1|TRBV9
CATTMGQGDTDTQYF
TGTGCCACCACAATGGGACAGGGGGACACAGATACGCAGTATTTT
>.|TRBJ1-2|.|TRBV7-9
CASSLGDPGAYGYTF
TGTGCCAGCAGCTTGGGGGACCCGGGAGCCTATGGCTACACCTTC
>.|TRBJ1-2|.|TRBV29-1
CSVEGAPRGYTF
TGCAGCGTTGAAGGGGCCCCTCGGGGCTACACCTTC
>.|TRBJ2-2|.|TRBV4-1
CASSQIHQGAGELFF
TGCGCCAGCAGCCAAATCCACCAAGGAGCCGGGGAGCTGTTTTTT